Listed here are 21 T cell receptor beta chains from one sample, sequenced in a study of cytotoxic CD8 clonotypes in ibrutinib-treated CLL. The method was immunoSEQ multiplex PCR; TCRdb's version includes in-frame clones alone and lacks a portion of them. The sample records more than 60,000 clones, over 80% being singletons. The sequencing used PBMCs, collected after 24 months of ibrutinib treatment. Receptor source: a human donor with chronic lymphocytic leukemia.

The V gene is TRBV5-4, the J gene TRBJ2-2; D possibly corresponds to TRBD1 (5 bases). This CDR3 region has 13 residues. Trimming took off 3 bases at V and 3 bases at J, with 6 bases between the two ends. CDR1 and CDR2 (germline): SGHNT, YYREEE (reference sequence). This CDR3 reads CASSSRDTGELFF. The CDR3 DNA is TGTGCCAGCAGCTCCAGGGACACCGGGGAGCTGTTTTTT.

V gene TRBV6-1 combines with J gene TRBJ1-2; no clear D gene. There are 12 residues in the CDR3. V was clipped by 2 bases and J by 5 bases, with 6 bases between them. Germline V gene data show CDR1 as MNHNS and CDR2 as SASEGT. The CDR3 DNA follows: TGTGCCAGCAGTGAACACATATATGGCTACACCTTC. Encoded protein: CASSEHIYGYTF.

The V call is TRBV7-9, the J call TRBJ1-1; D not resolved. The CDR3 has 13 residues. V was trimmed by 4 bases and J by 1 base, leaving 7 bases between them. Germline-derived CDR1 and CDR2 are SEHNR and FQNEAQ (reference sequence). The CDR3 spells CASSSNPNTEAFF. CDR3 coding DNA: TGTGCCAGCAGCTCAAATCCGAACACTGAAGCTTTCTTT.

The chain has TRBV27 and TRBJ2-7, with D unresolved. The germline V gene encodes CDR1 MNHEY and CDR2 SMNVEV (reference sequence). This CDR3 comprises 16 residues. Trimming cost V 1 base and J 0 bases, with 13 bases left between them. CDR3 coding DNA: TGTGCCAGCAGTTTATACCAGACCCGAAGCTCCTACGAGCAGTACTTC. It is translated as CASSLYQTRSSYEQYF.

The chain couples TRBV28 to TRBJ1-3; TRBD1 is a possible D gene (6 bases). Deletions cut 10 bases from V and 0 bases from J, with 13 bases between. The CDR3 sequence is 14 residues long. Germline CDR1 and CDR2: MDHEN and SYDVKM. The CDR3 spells CATRGGLSGNTIYF. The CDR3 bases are TGTGCCACCCGAGGGGGGCTCTCTGGAAACACCATATATTTT.

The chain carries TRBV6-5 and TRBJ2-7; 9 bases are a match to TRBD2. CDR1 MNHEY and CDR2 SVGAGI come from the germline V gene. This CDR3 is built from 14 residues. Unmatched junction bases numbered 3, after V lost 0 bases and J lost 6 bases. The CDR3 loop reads CASSYSGLASEQYF. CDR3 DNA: TGTGCCAGCAGTTACTCTGGACTAGCGAGCGAGCAGTACTTC.

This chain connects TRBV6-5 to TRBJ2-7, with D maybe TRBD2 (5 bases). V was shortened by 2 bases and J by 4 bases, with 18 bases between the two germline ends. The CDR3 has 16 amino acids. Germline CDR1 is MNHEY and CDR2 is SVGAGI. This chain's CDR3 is CASSYQKGGYAYEQYF. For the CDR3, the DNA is TGTGCCAGCAGTTACCAGAAAGGCGGGTATGCATACGAGCAGTACTTC.

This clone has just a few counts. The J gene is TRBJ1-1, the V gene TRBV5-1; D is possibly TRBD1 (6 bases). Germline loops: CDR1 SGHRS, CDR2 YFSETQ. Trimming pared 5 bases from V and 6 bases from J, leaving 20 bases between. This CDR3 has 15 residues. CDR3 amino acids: CASSGRGGQGPEAFF. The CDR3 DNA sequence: TGCGCCAGCAGTGGACGTGGGGGGCAGGGACCTGAAGCTTTCTTT.

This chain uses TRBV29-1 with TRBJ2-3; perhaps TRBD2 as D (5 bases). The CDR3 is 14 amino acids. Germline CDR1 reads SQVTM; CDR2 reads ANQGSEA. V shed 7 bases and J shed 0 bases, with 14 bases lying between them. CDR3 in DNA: TGCAGCGGTGAGGGTTGGTCTAGCACAGATACGCAGTATTTT. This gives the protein CSGEGWSSTDTQYF.

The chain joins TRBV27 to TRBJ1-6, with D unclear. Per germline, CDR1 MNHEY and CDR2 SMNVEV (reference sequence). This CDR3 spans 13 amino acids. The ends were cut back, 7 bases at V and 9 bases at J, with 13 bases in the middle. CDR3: CASNSGVGSPLHF. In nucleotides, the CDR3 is TGTGCCAGCAACTCGGGCGTTGGTTCACCCCTCCACTTT.

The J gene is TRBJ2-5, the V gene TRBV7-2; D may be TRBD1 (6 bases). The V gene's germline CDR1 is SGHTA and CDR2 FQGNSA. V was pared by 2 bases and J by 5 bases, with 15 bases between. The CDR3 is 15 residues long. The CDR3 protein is CASSLIRAGAETQYF. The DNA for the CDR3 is TGTGCCAGCAGCTTAATTCGGGCAGGGGCCGAGACCCAGTACTTC.

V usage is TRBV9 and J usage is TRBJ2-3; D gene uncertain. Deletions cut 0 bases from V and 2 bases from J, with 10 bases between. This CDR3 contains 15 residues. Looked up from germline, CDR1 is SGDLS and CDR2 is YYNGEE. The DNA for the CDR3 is TGTGCCAGCAGCGTAGGCGCCAGTTACACAGATACGCAGTATTTT. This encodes CASSVGASYTDTQYF. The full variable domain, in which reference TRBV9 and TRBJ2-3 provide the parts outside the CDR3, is DSGVTQTPKHLITATGQRVTLRCSPRSGDLSVYWYQQSLDQGLQFLIQYYNGEERAKGNILERFSAQQFPDLHSELNLSSLELGDSALYFCASSVGASYTDTQYFGPGTRLTVL.

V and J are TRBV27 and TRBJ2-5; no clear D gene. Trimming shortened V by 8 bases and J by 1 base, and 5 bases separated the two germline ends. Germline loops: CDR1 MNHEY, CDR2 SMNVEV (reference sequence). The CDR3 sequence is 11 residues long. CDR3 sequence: CASVRQETQYF. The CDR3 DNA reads TGTGCCAGCGTACGCCAAGAGACCCAGTACTTC.

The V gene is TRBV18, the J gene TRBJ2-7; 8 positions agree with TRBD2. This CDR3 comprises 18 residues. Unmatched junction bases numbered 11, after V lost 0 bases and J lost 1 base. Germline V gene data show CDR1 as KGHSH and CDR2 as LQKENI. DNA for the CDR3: TGTGCCAGCTCACCACCGGTACCTTTGGCGGGAGGATCCTACGAGCAGTACTTC. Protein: CASSPPVPLAGGSYEQYF.

The chain's CDR3 is CASSSPFSGANVLTF. The DNA for the CDR3 is TGTGCCAGCAGTTCGCCGTTCTCTGGGGCCAACGTCCTGACTTTC. This chain connects TRBV28 to TRBJ2-6; D gene uncertain. Germline V gene sequence: CDR1 MDHEN, CDR2 SYDVKM. This CDR3 spans 15 amino acids. V was cut by 4 bases and J by 0 bases, with 7 bases left in between.

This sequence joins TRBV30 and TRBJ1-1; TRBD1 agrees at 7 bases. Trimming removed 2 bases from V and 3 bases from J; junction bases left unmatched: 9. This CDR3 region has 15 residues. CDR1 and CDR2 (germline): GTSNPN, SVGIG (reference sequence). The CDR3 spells CAWSKDDRADTEAFF. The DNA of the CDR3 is TGTGCCTGGAGTAAAGACGACAGGGCGGACACTGAAGCTTTCTTT.

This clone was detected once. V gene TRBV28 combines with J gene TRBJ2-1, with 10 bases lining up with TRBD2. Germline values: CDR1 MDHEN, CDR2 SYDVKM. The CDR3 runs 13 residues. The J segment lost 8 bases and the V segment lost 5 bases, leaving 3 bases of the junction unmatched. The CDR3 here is CASSRLAGDEQFF. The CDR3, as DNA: TGTGCCAGCAGTCGGCTAGCGGGAGATGAGCAGTTCTTC.

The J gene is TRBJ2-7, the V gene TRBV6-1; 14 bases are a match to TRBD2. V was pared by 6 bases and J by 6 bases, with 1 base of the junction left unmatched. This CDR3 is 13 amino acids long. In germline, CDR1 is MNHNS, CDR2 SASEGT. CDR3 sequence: CASRTSGRGEQYF. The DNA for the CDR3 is TGTGCCAGCAGGACTAGCGGGAGGGGCGAGCAGTACTTC.

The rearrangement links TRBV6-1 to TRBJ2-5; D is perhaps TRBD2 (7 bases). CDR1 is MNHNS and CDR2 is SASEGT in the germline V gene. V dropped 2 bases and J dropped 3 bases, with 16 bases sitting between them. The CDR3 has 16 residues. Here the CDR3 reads CASSERGGAWKETQYF. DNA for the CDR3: TGTGCCAGCAGTGAACGCGGGGGCGCGTGGAAAGAGACCCAGTACTTC.

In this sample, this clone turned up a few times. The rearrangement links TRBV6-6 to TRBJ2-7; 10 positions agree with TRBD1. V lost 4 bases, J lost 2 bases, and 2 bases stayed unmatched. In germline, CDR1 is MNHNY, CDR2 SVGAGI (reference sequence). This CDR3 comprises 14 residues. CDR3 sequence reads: CASSLGQGTYEQYF. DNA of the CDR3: TGTGCCAGCAGTTTGGGACAGGGGACCTACGAGCAGTACTTC.

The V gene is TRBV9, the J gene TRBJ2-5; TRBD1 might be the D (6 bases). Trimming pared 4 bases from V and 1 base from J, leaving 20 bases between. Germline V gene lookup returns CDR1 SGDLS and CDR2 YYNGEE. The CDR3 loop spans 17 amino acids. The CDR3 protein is CASSPTPYRDFQETQYF. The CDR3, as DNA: TGTGCCAGCAGCCCGACCCCCTACAGGGATTTCCAAGAGACCCAGTACTTC.